This T cell receptor (beta chain) is drawn from a study of blood T cell repertoires in COVID-19 (dated by TCRdb to about 2020). Notes on the research overall: The collaborator samples originated in the United States, Italy and Spain and spanned the acute and convalescent phases of COVID-19. Where available, HLA class I and class II types were taken from metadata supplied by the sample provider and were not determined by assay-based typing. A de-identified subject ID, COVID-19 status, age in years and sex were almost always included in the sample metadata. The material from the prospective study consisted of cDNA or gDNA derived from T cells, B-cell-depleted T cells, or PBMCs. Deeply sampled blood TCRbeta repertoires from subjects exposed to, actively infected with, or recovered from COVID-19 were included in the dataset. The samples were drawn from two sources: the first 160 participants of the ongoing ImmuneRACE study, and 1,000 to 1,500 subjects contributed by 6 global collaborators. The repertoires were released in a freely available public database intended as a resource for research on the immune response to SARS-CoV-2.

TCRbeta CDR3 regions were amplified from genomic DNA by means of the immunoSEQ Assay, a bias-controlled multiplex PCR. In the authors' own workflow: The number of nucleated cells in each sample was estimated from the amplification of reference gene primers within the assay. To quantify the absolute abundance of each unique TCRbeta CDR3 rearrangement, sequence reads were collapsed and filtered. Productive Simpson clonality was computed per sample as the square root of Simpson's diversity index over productive rearrangements. TCRdb took this table from immuneACCESS and kept in-frame rearrangements with V and J called. Such tables lack part of the clones; where checked against another copy, unresolved V genes explain under half of the gap, and the rest is unexplained. For V, J and clone size, that table is used; D and trimming come from the DNA. The sample table records approximately 54,000 clones; roughly nine tenths of these occur just once. Jointly, the top ten make up less than 4% of the sample.

In regard to this clone: This clone's antigen is unknown. No quality values exist for individual bases; no much larger clone is one base distant.

The collaborating institutions used their own protocols to collect whole blood in K2EDTA tubes. For TCRbeta analysis, collaborator samples were shipped as frozen whole blood, as isolated PBMCs, or as DNA extracted from either sample type. Broad study findings and their caveats: Clinical and demographic metadata were provided uncurated, with the amount varying by source and participant.

Sequenced input: peripheral blood. The TCR originated in a man aged 45-60 years with acute or convalescent COVID-19.

This receptor carries the CDR3 CASSSGTGALGNEQYF. The sequence in DNA is TGCGCCAGCAGCTCCGGGACAGGGGCTCTAGGCAACGAGCAGTACTTC. The rearranged segments are TRBV5-1 and TRBJ2-7; TRBD1 fits 10 bases in the junction. The CDR3, from cysteine to phenylalanine, totals 16 residues. Here the CDR3 DNA is all that survives: 48 bases in frame from base 1. Clipping removes 3 bases from V and 5 bases from J, with 11 as the unmatched junction base count. CDR1 SGHRS and CDR2 YFSETQ are derived from the germline V gene.